The clone carrying this T cell receptor (beta chain) was recorded only once. Per the original methods: It was from reference gene primer amplification that nucleated cell counts were estimated. Measured with immunoSEQ multiplex PCR; TCRdb has only the in-frame clones, and not every one. V, J and clone size derive from that table, while D and trimming were established from the DNA sequence. The sample includes 25,000 to 35,000 clones, roughly 84% of them seen just once. The data are from a study of blood T cell repertoires in COVID-19. Background on the study: From the United States, Italy and Spain came samples of acute and convalescent COVID-19. Sample material is recorded as cDNA or gDNA derived from T cells, B-cell-depleted T cells, or PBMCs.

V lost 5 bases to trimming and J lost 8 bases; unmatched junction nucleotides: 6. The CDR3 spans 13 residues. Germline V gene sequence: CDR1 SEHNR, CDR2 FQNEAQ (reference sequence). V usage is TRBV7-9 and J usage is TRBJ1-3, with 7 bases matching TRBD1. This receptor was identified in a human donor in a cohort sampled during active COVID-19. The sample comprised peripheral blood. CDR3 protein: CASSRGGEDTIYF. CDR3 DNA: TGTGCCAGCAGCCGAGGGGGCGAGGACACCATATATTTT.